A selection of T cell receptor beta chains follows, all from one sample in a study of T-cell reconstitution after alpha-beta-depleted transplantation in children. TCRdb redid the calling of the PCR reads with MiXCR, one entry per CDR3 protein. The sample holds fewer than 1 million distinct CDR3 sequences; 15% to 20% are singletons and the top ten take approximately 5%. Sequenced material: PBMCs, mostly from graft donor cells, taken 360 days after TCRalphabeta/CD19-depleted stem cell transplant. The receptor source for this set is a male patient under 18 who had a stem cell transplant for acute lymphoblastic leukemia, so the T cells may come from the graft donor. Each CDR3 is given with its conserved first and last residue.

CDR3 protein | V gene
CASSYARGSTDTQYF | TRBV5-1
CASSPRDRVAPNEQFF | TRBV5-6
CASSGDRGRWSNQPQHF | TRBV6-1
CASSFWVGDEQFF | TRBV12-3/TRBV12-4
CASSDPGGGANTGELFF | TRBV6-1
CSANRGAEAFF | TRBV29-1
CASSLSRRTGDYGYTF | TRBV7-2
CASSLVGTSGIF | TRBV5-6
CASSLREWLAAYEQYF | TRBV5-6
CASSPPGHSDTQYF | TRBV5-1
CSVRGLAGEREQFF | TRBV29-1
CSALRTSNNEQFF | TRBV20-1
CASSNGGREETQYF | TRBV21-1
CATSEPGTSGRARLQETQYF | TRBV24-1
CSAGPQQGVYNSPLHF | TRBV20-1
CASSRLAALTYEQYF | TRBV27
CASSPPKRLAAEQFF | TRBV14
CSVGSDTNEQFF | TRBV29-1
CASSLVSGARQETQYF | TRBV5-1
CSASHGLAGGNEQFF | TRBV20-1
CAISDGGGYNEQFF | TRBV10-3
CASSPQAYSNQPQHF | TRBV18
CASSSATDTQYF | TRBV7-9
CASSTRDYSSGYYEQYF | TRBV19
CASTRDRLYEQYF | TRBV7-9
CASSPQAYSGSQPQHF | TRBV18
CASSLVAGKAYEQYF | TRBV5-1
CASSPPWESQETQYF | TRBV18
CASSRLGASTDTQYF | TRBV5-1
CASSEGLGRSYEQYF | TRBV2
CSVVGSPYEQYF | TRBV29-1
CASSEAGTGSSPLHF | TRBV9
CATSDGWEANTGELFF | TRBV24-1
CASSRGRGGTGEPFF | TRBV12-3/TRBV12-4
CASSPLDRGLTVHYNEQFF | TRBV18
CASSDSVGGSYEQYF | TRBV27
CSARGDSGLPLTGELFF | TRBV20-1
CASSQDLVSGSIYEQYF | TRBV4-1
CASIVPASGVGGEQFF | TRBV12-3/TRBV12-4
CASSLASGRGLSSYNEQFF | TRBV9
CASREQETQYF | TRBV28
CASSFRTSGTYNEQFF | TRBV28
CSARKGVDTEAFF | TRBV20-1
CASSREVLLAGNTGELFF | TRBV11-2
CASSFPYLTQPMAGEQYF | TRBV5-1
CASNEGRMNTEAFF | TRBV4-1
CAAASPLTDTQYF | TRBV7-3
CASSPGLEKLFF | TRBV12-3/TRBV12-4
CSASVTGVYYGYTF | TRBV20-1
CASSLRGYAGLAGEFSTDTQYF | TRBV13
CASSQPSGYRGRDQPQHF | TRBV4-1
CASPDRGTQYF | TRBV5-1
CASSMNGEETQYF | TRBV19